This T cell receptor (beta chain) was retrieved from a study of blood T cell repertoires in COVID-19. V lost 4 bases, J lost 10 bases, and 19 bases stayed unmatched. This CDR3 contains 17 residues. Per germline, CDR1 SGHDT and CDR2 YYEEEE. Cohort assignment relied on participant-reported clinical history. In the study's own analysis: Estimation of nucleated cell counts relied on the amplification of reference gene primers. Sequencing was performed with immunoSEQ multiplex PCR; in TCRdb, only in-frame clones are kept and a portion is missing. V and J calls and clone size are given by that table; D and trimming were obtained from the DNA. The table includes more than 150,000 clones, approximately 80% detected once.

Sequencing was done on a sample of PBMCs or T cells enriched from blood (not recorded which). The TCR was taken from a man aged 55 to 70 who had been exposed to COVID-19. The chain combines TRBV5-6 with TRBJ1-4, with TRBD1 matching over 7 bases. CDR3 residues: CASSPPALTGLSGKLFF. CDR3 DNA: TGTGCCAGCAGCCCTCCAGCTCTGACAGGGCTCAGTGGAAAACTGTTTTTT.